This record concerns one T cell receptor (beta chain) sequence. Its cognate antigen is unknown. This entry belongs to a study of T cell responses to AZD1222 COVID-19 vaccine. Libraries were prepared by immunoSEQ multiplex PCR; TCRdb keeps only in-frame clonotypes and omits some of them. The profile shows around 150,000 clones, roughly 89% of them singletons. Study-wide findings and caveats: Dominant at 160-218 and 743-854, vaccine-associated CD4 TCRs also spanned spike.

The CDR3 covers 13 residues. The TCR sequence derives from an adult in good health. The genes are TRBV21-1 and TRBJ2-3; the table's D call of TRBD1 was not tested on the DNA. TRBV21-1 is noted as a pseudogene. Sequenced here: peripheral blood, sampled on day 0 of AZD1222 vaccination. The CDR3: CASSKRSKRGRYF. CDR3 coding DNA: TGTGCCAGCAGCAAAAGGAGTAAGAGGGGGCGGTATTTT.